These 17 T cell receptor beta chains share one sample of origin, sequenced in a study of T cell responses to AZD1222 COVID-19 vaccine (dated by TCRdb to the early 2020s). Preparation of the library involved the immunoSEQ multiplex PCR assay. TCRdb's version of the immuneACCESS table is confined to in-frame rearrangements and falls short of the full clone set. An unresolved V gene accounts for under half of the shortfall where checked; the remainder is of unknown origin. The sample profile shows 40,000 or so clones; over 80% of them were found once. The ten most abundant clones make up approximately 20% of the sample. Explained via the paper, the time point label denotes: about 28 days (+/-7) after the second vaccine dose. The input for sequencing was peripheral blood, taken 28 days after the second AZD1222 dose. Every receptor here comes from an adult who received the AZD1222 COVID-19 vaccine.

This chain links TRBV14 with TRBJ1-2; 10 nucleotides align to TRBD1. V dropped 2 bases and J dropped 13; count of bases not matched to a gene: 10. The CDR3 is 14 amino acids. The germline CDR1 and CDR2 sequences are SGHDN and FVKESK. CDR3 protein: CASSQLRDRGRGTF. In DNA form, the CDR3 reads TGTGCCAGCAGCCAACTCCGGGACAGGGGACGGGGCACCTTC.

This rearrangement joins TRBV2 to TRBJ2-3; TRBD2 matches 10 bases. CDR1 and CDR2 from the germline V gene are SNHLY and FYNNEI. The ends lost 6 bases at V and 11 bases at J; junction bases unmatched: 14. CDR3 size: 15 residues. In DNA, the CDR3 is TGTGCCAGCAGGCGAACTAGCGGGGATTCCCCGTGGCAGTATTTT. Its protein product is CASRRTSGDSPWQYF.

The rearrangement joins TRBV25-1 to TRBJ2-4; tentatively, D is TRBD2 (6 bases). The CDR3 is made up of 15 amino acids. Germline V gene lookup returns CDR1 MGHDK and CDR2 SYGVNS. V was shortened by 2 bases and J by 3 bases, with 11 bases between the two germline ends. The CDR3 region is CASSEGAGLKNIQYF. The CDR3 coding sequence is TGTGCCAGCAGTGAAGGGGCGGGGCTCAAAAACATTCAGTACTTC.

The chain joins TRBV5-4 to TRBJ1-5; D remains unclear. Trimming left V 0 bases short and J 3 bases short, with 4 bases between. The CDR3 spans 13 residues. Germline lookup yields CDR1 SGHNT and CDR2 YYREEE (reference sequence). The CDR3 coding sequence is TGTGCCAGCAGCTTGGAGAACAATCAGCCCCAGCATTTT. This encodes CASSLENNQPQHF.

Concerning this clone itself: Mismatch with germline at one junction end may stem from a read error. This sequence joins TRBV7-7 and TRBJ2-3; 14 bases align to TRBD2. The length of the CDR3 is 16 residues. Germline values: CDR1 SSHAT, CDR2 FNYEAQ (reference sequence). The CDR3: CASSLGTSGGVDTQYF. In nucleotides, the CDR3 is TGTGCTAGCAGCTTAGGGACTAGCGGGGGAGTAGATACGCAGTATTTT.

V gene TRBV29-1 combines with J gene TRBJ2-5; D tentatively fits TRBD1 or TRBD2 (6 bases each). CDR3 length: 13 amino acids. The V gene lost 4 bases and the J gene lost 5 bases, with 14 bases spanning the gap. The germline V gene has CDR1 SQVTM and CDR2 ANQGSEA. The CDR3, as DNA: TGCAGCGTTGTGAGGGGGGTAGTGGAGACCCAGTACTTC. It yields the protein CSVVRGVVETQYF.

The chain joins TRBV9 to TRBJ1-5; TRBD1 is a possible D gene (6 bases). The CDR3 has 15 amino acids. V was cut by 4 bases and J by 6 bases, with 17 bases left in between. CDR1 and CDR2 from the germline V gene are SGDLS and YYNGEE. The CDR3 DNA sequence: TGTGCCAGCAGCAGCCTTGGGGGCCCAGGTCAGCCCCAGCATTTT. It is translated as CASSSLGGPGQPQHF.

This sequence joins TRBV19 and TRBJ1-5; D not certain. Germline V gene data show CDR1 as LNHDA and CDR2 as SQIVND (reference sequence). V lost 3 bases and J 2 bases, leaving 11 bases between the germline ends. This CDR3 comprises 15 residues. The CDR3 loop is CASSIPGDGNQPQHF. The DNA for the CDR3 is TGTGCCAGTAGTATCCCCGGGGATGGCAATCAGCCCCAGCATTTT.

The J gene is TRBJ1-2, the V gene TRBV30; no clear D. Trimming took off 2 bases at V and 0 bases at J, with 10 bases between the two ends. The CDR3 consists of 14 residues. Germline CDR1 and CDR2: GTSNPN and SVGIG (reference sequence). CDR3 loop: CAWSPGNTNYGYTF. Written as DNA, the CDR3 is TGTGCCTGGAGTCCGGGAAATACTAACTATGGCTACACCTTC. The whole variable domain, remainder taken from reference TRBV30 and TRBJ1-2, is SQTIHQWPATLVQPVGSPLSLECTVEGTSNPNLYWYRQAAGRGLQLLFYSVGIGQISSEVPQNLSASRPQDRQFILSSKKLLLSDSGFYLCAWSPGNTNYGYTFGSGTRLTVV.

The chain links TRBV6-5 to TRBJ1-2, with D possibly being TRBD1 (5 bases). Trimming took off 8 bases at V and 7 bases at J, with 11 bases between the two ends. This CDR3 contains 11 residues. Germline V gene lookup returns CDR1 MNHEY and CDR2 SVGAGI. The CDR3 DNA reads as TGTGCCAGCCGGGACTCAGGTGGCTACACCTTC. Translated, it gives CASRDSGGYTF.

The V and J genes are TRBV7-2 and TRBJ2-7; TRBD1 aligns across 7 bases. V gave up 5 bases and J gave up 3 bases; unmatched junction bases: 7. Germline CDR1 reads SGHTA; CDR2 reads FQGNSA. This CDR3 comprises 14 residues. CDR3 sequence: CASSVTGDRYEQYF. The DNA for the CDR3 is TGTGCCAGCAGCGTTACAGGGGACCGCTACGAGCAGTACTTC. The entire variable domain, with the rest obtained from reference TRBV7-2 and TRBJ2-7, is as follows: GAGVSQSPSNKVTEKGKDVELRCDPISGHTALYWYRQSLGQGLEFLIYFQGNSAPDKSGLPSDRFSAERTGGSVSTLTIQRTQQEDSAVYLCASSVTGDRYEQYFGPGTRLTVT.

This chain connects TRBV10-2 to TRBJ1-6; possibly TRBD1 for D (5 bases). V dropped 8 bases and J dropped 13 bases, with 15 bases sitting between them. Germline V lookup: CDR1 WSHSY, CDR2 SAAADI. The CDR3 covers 12 residues. CDR3 DNA: TGCGCCAGCGTACGGGGGGAGGGGCCCCTCCACTTT. This codes for CASVRGEGPLHF.

The V call is TRBV11-2, the J call TRBJ2-7; 9 nucleotides match TRBD1. CDR1 and CDR2 from the germline V gene are SGHAT and FQNNGV. V shed 6 bases and J 5 bases; nucleotides not matched to a gene: 8. The CDR3 is made up of 14 amino acids. This CDR3 reads CASSRGQGHDEQYF. The DNA of the CDR3 is TGTGCCAGCAGTCGGGGACAGGGCCACGACGAGCAGTACTTC.

The chain recombines TRBV11-2 with TRBJ2-1, with TRBD2 identical over 9 bases. This CDR3 region has 15 residues. Unmatched junction bases numbered 3, after V lost 1 base and J lost 5 bases. The germline gives CDR1 SGHAT, CDR2 FQNNGV. The CDR3 region is CASSLGAGGNNEQFF. The CDR3 DNA is TGTGCCAGCAGCTTAGGAGCGGGGGGCAACAATGAGCAGTTCTTC.

This rearrangement joins TRBV3-1 (or the pseudogene TRBV3-2) to TRBJ1-2; no clear D gene. The germline V and J ends were trimmed by 7 bases and 4 bases, with 13 bases remaining between them. Germline CDR1 and CDR2: LGHDT and YNNKEL (reference sequence). The CDR3 is 13 amino acids. Here the CDR3 reads CASTRSGLYGYTF. DNA of the CDR3: TGTGCCAGCACCCGATCGGGCCTCTATGGCTACACCTTC.

CDR3 coding DNA: TGTGCCAGCAGCGCCGGTACGGGACAGGGTTCACCCCTCCACTTT. Translating gives CASSAGTGQGSPLHF. This chain links TRBV9 with TRBJ1-6, with 9 nucleotides matching TRBD1. The CDR3 is made up of 15 amino acids. Germline V gene sequence: CDR1 SGDLS, CDR2 YYNGEE. With V trimmed by 3 bases and J by 9 bases, 7 bases remained unmatched.

In this sample, this clone turned up once. The gene calls are TRBV11-1 and TRBJ2-2; D call uncertain. V was clipped by 3 bases and J by 6 bases, with 11 bases between them. The CDR3 consists of 14 residues. CDR1 SGHAT and CDR2 FQDESV come from the germline V gene (reference sequence). In nucleotides, the CDR3 is TGTGCCAGCAGCTTTGTTGAGGTAGCCGGGGAGCTGTTTTTT. Its translation is CASSFVEVAGELFF.